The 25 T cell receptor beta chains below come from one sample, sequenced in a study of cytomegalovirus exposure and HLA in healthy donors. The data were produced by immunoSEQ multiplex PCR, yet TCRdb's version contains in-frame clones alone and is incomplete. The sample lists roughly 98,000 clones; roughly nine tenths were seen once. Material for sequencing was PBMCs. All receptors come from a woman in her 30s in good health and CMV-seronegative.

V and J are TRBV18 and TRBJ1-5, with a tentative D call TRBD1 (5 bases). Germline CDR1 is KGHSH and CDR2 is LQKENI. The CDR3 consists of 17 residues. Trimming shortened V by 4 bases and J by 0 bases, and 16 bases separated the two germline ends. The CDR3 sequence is CASSQGPGKYSNQPQHF. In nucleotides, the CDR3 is TGTGCCAGCTCACAAGGGCCAGGGAAATATAGCAATCAGCCCCAGCATTTT.

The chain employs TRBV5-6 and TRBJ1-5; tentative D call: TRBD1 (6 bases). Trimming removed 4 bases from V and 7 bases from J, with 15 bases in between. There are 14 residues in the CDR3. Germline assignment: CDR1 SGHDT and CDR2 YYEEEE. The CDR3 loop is CASSPQGRDQPQHF. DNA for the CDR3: TGTGCCAGCAGCCCTCAGGGGAGGGACCAGCCCCAGCATTTT.

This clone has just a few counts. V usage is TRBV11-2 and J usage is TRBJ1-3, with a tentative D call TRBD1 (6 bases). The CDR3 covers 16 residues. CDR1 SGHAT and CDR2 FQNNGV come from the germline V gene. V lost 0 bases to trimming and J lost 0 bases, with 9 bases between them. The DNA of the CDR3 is TGTGCCAGCAGCTTAGAGGGGGCCCACTCTGGAAACACCATATATTTT. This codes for CASSLEGAHSGNTIYF.

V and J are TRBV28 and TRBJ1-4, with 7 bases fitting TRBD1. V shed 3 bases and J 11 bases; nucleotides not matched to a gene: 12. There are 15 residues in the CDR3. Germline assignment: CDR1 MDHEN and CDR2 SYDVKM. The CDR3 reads CASSFEVGTAGKLFF. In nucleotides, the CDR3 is TGTGCCAGCAGTTTCGAGGTCGGGACAGCGGGCAAACTGTTTTTT.

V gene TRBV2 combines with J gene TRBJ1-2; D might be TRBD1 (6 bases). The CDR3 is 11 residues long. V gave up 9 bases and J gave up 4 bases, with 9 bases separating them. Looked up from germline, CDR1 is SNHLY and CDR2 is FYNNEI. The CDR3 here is CASLQGYGYTF. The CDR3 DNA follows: TGTGCCAGTTTACAGGGCTATGGCTACACCTTC.

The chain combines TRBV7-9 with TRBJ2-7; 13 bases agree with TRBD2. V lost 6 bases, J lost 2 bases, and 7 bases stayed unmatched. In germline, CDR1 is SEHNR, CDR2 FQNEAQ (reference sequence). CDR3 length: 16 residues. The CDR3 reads CASRRTSGGPPYEQYF. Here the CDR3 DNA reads TGTGCCAGCAGGAGGACTAGCGGGGGTCCTCCCTACGAGCAGTACTTC. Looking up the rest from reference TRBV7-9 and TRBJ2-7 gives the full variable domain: DTGVSQNPRHKITKRGQNVTFRCDPISEHNRLYWYRQTLGQGPEFLTYFQNEAQLEKSRLLSDRFSAERPKGSFSTLEIQRTEQGDSAMYLCASRRTSGGPPYEQYFGPGTRLTVT.

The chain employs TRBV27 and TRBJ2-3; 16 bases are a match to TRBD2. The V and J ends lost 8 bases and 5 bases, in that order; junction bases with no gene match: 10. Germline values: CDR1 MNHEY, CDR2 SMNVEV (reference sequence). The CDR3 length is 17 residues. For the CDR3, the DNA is TGTGCCAGCCGCCAGGGACTAGCGGGAGGGCGGGGAGATACGCAGTATTTT. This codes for CASRQGLAGGRGDTQYF.

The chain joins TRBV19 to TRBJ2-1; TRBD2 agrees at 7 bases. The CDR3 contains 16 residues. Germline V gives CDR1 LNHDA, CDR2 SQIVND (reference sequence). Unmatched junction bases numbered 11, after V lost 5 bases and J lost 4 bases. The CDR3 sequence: CASSGGRAWGYNEQFF. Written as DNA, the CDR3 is TGTGCCAGTAGTGGGGGGAGGGCATGGGGATACAATGAGCAGTTCTTC.

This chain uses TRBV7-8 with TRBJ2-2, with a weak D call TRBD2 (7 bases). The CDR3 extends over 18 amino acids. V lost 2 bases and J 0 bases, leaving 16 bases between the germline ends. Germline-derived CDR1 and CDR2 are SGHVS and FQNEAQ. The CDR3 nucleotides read TGTGCCAGCAGCTTACGGCTATCGGGGGGCGCGAACACCGGGGAGCTGTTTTTT. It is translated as CASSLRLSGGANTGELFF.

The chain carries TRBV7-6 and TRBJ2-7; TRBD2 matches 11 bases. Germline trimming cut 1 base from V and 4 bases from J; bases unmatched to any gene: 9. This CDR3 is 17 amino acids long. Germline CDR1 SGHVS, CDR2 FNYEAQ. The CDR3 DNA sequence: TGTGCCAGCAGCTTAGTTAGCGGGAGGGGTTCCTCTTACGAGCAGTACTTC. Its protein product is CASSLVSGRGSSYEQYF.

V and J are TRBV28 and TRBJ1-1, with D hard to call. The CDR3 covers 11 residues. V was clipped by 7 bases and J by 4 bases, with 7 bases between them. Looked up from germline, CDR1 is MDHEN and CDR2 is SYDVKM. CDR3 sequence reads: CASKLSTEAFF. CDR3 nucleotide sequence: TGTGCCAGCAAGTTGAGCACTGAAGCTTTCTTT.

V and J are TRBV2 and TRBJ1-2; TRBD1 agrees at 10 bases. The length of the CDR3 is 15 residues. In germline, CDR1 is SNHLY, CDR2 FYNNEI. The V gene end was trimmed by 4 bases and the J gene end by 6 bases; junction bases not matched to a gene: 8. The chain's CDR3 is CASSGRDRGLDGYTF. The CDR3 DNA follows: TGTGCCAGCAGTGGGCGGGACAGGGGATTAGATGGCTACACCTTC.

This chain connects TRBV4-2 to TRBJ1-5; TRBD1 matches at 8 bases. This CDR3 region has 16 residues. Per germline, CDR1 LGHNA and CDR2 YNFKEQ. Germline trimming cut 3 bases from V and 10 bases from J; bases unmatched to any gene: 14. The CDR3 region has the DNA TGTGCCAGCAGCCATACGTCCGGACAGGGTACTATACCCCAGCATTTT. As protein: CASSHTSGQGTIPQHF.

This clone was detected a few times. The CDR3 nucleotides read TGTGCCAGCAGTTCTGACAGTAGGGCTGGCTACACCTTC. This codes for CASSSDSRAGYTF. V gene TRBV28 combines with J gene TRBJ1-2; TRBD1 is a possible D gene (5 bases). Trimming removed 4 bases at V and 7 bases at J, with 13 bases between. CDR3 length: 13 amino acids. CDR1 and CDR2 from the germline V gene are MDHEN and SYDVKM.

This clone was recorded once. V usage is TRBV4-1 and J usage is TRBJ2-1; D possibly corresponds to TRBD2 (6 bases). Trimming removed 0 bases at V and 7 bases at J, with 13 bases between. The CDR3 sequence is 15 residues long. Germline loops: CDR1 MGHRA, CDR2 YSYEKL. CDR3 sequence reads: CASSQDWGELNEQFF. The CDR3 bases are TGCGCCAGCAGCCAAGATTGGGGGGAGTTGAATGAGCAGTTCTTC.

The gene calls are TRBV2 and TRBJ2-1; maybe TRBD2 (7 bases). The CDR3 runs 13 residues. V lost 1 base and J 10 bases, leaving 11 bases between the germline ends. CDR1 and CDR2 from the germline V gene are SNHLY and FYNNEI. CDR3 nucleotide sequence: TGTGCCAGCAGTGAAGAGGGGGGGATAGAGCAGTTCTTC. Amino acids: CASSEEGGIEQFF.

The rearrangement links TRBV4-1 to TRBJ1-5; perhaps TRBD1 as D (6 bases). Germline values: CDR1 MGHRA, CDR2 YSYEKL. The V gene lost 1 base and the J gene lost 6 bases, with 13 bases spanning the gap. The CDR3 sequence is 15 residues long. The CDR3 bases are TGCGCCAGCAGCCAAGTCTGGGGGCGAGGTCAGCCCCAGCATTTT. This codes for CASSQVWGRGQPQHF.

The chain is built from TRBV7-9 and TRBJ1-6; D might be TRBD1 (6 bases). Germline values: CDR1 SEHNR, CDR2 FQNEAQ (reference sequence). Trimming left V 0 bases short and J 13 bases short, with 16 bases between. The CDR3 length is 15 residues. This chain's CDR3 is CASSLAQGNRSPLHF. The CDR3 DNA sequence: TGTGCCAGCAGCTTAGCGCAGGGGAATAGAAGTCCCCTCCACTTT. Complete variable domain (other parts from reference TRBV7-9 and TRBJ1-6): DTGVSQNPRHKITKRGQNVTFRCDPISEHNRLYWYRQTLGQGPEFLTYFQNEAQLEKSRLLSDRFSAERPKGSFSTLEIQRTEQGDSAMYLCASSLAQGNRSPLHFGNGTRLTVT.

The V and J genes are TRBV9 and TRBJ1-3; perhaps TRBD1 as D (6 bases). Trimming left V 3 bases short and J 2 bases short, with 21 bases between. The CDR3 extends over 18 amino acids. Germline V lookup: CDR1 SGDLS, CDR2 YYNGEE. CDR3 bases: TGTGCCAGCAGCGGTTCACCCTTTCCAGGGGAAACTGGAAACACCATATATTTT. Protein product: CASSGSPFPGETGNTIYF.

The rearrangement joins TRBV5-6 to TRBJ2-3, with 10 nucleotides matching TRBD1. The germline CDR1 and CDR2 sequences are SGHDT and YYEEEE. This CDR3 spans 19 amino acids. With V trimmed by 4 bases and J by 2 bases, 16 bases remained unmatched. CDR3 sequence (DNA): TGTGCCAGCAGCGCACGGGACAGGGGTTACGGGGCCCTCACAGATACGCAGTATTTT. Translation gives CASSARDRGYGALTDTQYF.

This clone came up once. The CDR3, as DNA: TGCGCCAGCAGCATTGAGGGGGCTGGAGTGACTGAAGCTTTCTTT. Encoded protein: CASSIEGAGVTEAFF. The rearrangement joins TRBV5-1 to TRBJ1-1; TRBD1 matches 7 bases. V was pared by 4 bases and J by 5 bases, with 11 bases of the junction left unmatched. Per germline, CDR1 SGHRS and CDR2 YFSETQ. The CDR3 has 15 residues. The full variable domain, completed using reference TRBV5-1 and TRBJ1-1, is KAGVTQTPRYLIKTRGQQVTLSCSPISGHRSVSWYQQTPGQGLQFLFEYFSETQRNKGNFPGRFSGRQFSNSRSEMNVSTLELGDSALYLCASSIEGAGVTEAFFGQGTRLTVV.

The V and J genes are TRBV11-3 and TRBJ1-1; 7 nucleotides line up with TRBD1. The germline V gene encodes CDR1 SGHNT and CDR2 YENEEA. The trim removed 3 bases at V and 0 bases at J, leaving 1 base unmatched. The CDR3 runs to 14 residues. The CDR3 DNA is TGTGCCAGCAGCTTGACAGGGTTGAACACTGAAGCTTTCTTT. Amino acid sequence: CASSLTGLNTEAFF.

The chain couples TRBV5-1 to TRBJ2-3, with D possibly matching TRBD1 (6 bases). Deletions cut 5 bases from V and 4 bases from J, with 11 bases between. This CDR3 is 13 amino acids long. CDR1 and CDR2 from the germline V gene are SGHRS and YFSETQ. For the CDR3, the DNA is TGCGCCAGCAGTCATGGACAGCCAGATACGCAGTATTTT. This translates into CASSHGQPDTQYF.

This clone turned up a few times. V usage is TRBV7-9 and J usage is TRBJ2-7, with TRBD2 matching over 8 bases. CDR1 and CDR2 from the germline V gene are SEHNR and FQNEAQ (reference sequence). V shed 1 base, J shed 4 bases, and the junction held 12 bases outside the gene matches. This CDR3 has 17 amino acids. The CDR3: CASSLVPGSGSLYEQYF. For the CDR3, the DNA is TGTGCCAGCAGCTTAGTCCCCGGAAGCGGGAGCCTGTACGAGCAGTACTTC.

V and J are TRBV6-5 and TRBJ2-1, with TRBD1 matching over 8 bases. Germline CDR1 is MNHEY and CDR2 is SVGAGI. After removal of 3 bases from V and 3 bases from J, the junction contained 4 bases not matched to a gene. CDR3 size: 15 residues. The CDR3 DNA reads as TGTGCCAGCAGTTATGTCACAGGGGGCTACAATGAGCAGTTCTTC. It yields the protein CASSYVTGGYNEQFF.